The subject of this entry is one TCR beta chain. Its specificity is not known. Here immunoSEQ multiplex PCR was the method, and the copy in TCRdb shows in-frame clones only, minus some. The sample has roughly 90,000 clones, under 95% seen once. These data originate in a study of T cell responses to AZD1222 COVID-19 vaccine. Notes on the study in general: The repertoires were collected only after the peak T cell response. Along spike, vaccine-associated CD4 TCRs were found throughout, with dominance at 160-218 and 743-854.

The clonotype was recovered from an adult in good health. The sample here was peripheral blood, taken on day 0 of MenACWY control vaccination.

CDR3 in amino acids: CASSLGTYEQYF. The CDR3 DNA reads TGTGCCAGCAGCTTGGGGACCTACGAGCAGTACTTC. The V gene is TRBV5-4, the J gene TRBJ2-7; the D is unclear. The length of the CDR3 is 12 residues. With 0 bases removed from V and 2 bases from J, the gap between germline ends came to 3 bases. The germline CDR1 and CDR2 sequences are SGHNT and YYREEE (reference sequence).